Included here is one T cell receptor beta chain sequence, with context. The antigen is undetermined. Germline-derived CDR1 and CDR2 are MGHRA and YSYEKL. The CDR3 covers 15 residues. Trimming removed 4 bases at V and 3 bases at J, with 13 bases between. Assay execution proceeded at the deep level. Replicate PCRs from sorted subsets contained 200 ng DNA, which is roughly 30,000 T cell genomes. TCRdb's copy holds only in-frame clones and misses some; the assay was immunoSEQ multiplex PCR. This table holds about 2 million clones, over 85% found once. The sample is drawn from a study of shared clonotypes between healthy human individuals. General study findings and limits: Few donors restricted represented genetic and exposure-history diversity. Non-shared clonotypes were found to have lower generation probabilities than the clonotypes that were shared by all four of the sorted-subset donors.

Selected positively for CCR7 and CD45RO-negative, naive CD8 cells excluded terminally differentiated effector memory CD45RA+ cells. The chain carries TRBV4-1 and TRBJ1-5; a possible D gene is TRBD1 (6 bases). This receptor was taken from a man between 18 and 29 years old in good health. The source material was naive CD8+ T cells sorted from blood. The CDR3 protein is CASSPTQGPNQPQHF. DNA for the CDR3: TGCGCCAGCAGCCCTACACAGGGCCCCAATCAGCCCCAGCATTTT.